This T cell receptor beta chain was sequenced in a study of T cell repertoires in cytomegalovirus infection (dated by TCRdb to about 2019). In the study overall: The HLA type of each donor mattered for the analysis, because public TCR beta signatures pointed to carriage of CMV infection along with the matching HLA type. The full study reports these points: The ex vivo response was dominated by HLA-C-restricted CMV-specific TCR beta clonotypes, which also provided the single most frequent clonotype in two of eight donors. In both this cohort and an independent roughly 330-donor cohort, the cumulative frequency of public TCR beta family members distinguished carriers of CMV infection plus the relevant HLA type.

The germline V and J ends show losses of 5 bases and 2 bases respectively, and no gene match explains 8 bases of the junction. From the cysteine up to the phenylalanine, the CDR3 has a length of 15 residues. Only the CDR3 DNA is retained, 45 bases long and in frame from the first base. Via the germline V gene, CDR1 is SGHVS and CDR2 FQNEAQ. Instrument on record: Illumina HiSeq 1500. The public reads were reanalyzed by TCRdb: fastp trimming at Q25, MiXCR alignment, in-frame beta chains only. Rows are combined by CDR3 protein, so each entry shows the most common genes and DNA. Across this sample there are hundreds of thousands of distinct CDR3 sequences, with approximately 24% seen only once. Approximately 8% of the sample goes to the ten largest clones. This clonotype showed up many times. Its antigen has not been determined. The input lacks base qualities; no much larger clone sits a single base away.

Sequences were obtained from CD8+ T cells from PBMCs. The sequence derives from a human donor in good health (CMV status not recorded). Some clones in this sample may be carry-over from other donors' samples. The chain employs TRBV7-8 and TRBJ2-5; 7 nucleotides in the junction match TRBD1. The CDR3 here reads CASSPSRGLQETQYF. The DNA is TGTGCCAGCAGCCCTAGTAGGGGGCTTCAAGAGACCCAGTACTTC.